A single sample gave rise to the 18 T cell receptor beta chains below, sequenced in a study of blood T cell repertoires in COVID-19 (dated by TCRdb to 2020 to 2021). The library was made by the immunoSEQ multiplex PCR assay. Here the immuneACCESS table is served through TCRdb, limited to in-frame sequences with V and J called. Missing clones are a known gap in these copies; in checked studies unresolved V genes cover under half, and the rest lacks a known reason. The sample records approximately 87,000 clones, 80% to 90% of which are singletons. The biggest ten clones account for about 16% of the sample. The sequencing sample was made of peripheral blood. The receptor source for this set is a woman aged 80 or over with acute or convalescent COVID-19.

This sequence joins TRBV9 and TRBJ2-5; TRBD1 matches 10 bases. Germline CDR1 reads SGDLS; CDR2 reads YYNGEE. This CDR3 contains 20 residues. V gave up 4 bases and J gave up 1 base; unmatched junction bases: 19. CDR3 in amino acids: CASSPSFGPGQGYPQETQYF. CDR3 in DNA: TGTGCCAGCAGCCCCTCCTTCGGTCCGGGACAGGGGTACCCCCAAGAGACCCAGTACTTC.

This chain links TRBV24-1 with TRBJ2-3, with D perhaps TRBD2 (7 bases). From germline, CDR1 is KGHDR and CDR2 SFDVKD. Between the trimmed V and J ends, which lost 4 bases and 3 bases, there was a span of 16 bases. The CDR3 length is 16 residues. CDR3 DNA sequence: TGTGCCACCAGTGACAGTAAGGGGGGGCAAACAGATACGCAGTATTTT. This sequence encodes CATSDSKGGQTDTQYF.

As DNA, the CDR3 is TGCGCCAGCAGCCAAGTACAGGGAATGGGTTCACCCCTCCACTTT. Amino acid sequence: CASSQVQGMGSPLHF. V usage is TRBV4-3 and J usage is TRBJ1-6, with D perhaps TRBD1 (6 bases). Germline lookup yields CDR1 LGHNA and CDR2 YSLEER. The CDR3 contains 15 residues. V lost 1 base and J 9 bases, leaving 13 bases between the germline ends.

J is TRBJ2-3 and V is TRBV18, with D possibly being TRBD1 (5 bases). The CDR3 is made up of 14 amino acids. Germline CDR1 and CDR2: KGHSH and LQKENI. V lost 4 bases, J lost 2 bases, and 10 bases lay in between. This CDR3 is CASSRTRATDTQYF. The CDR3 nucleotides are TGTGCCAGCTCACGGACACGGGCCACAGATACGCAGTATTTT.

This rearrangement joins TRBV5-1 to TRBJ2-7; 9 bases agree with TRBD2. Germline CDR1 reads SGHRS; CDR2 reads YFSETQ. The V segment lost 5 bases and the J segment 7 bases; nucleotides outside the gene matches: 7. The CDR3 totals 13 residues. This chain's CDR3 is CASRRTSVTEQYF. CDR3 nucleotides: TGCGCCAGCAGACGGACTAGCGTTACGGAGCAGTACTTC.

The CDR3 DNA reads as TGTGCCAGCAGTTACGGAGGGGCAGACTATGGCTACACCTTC. Translating it yields CASSYGGADYGYTF. The genes are TRBV6-2 or TRBV6-3 and TRBJ1-2; weak D call: TRBD1 (5 bases). Germline values: CDR1 MNHEY, CDR2 SVGEGT. The CDR3 sequence is 14 residues long. The ends were cut back, 2 bases at V and 3 bases at J, with 10 bases in the middle.

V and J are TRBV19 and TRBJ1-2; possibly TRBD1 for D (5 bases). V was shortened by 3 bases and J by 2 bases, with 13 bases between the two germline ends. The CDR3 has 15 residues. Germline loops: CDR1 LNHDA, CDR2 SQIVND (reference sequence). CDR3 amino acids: CASSIEGGVNYGYTF. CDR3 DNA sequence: TGTGCCAGTAGTATCGAGGGAGGGGTGAACTATGGCTACACCTTC.

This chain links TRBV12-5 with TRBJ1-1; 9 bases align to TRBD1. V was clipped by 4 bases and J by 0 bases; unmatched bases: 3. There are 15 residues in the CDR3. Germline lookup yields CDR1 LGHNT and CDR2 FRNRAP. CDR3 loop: CASGSRTGVNTEAFF. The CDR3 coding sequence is TGTGCTAGTGGTTCCCGGACAGGGGTGAACACTGAAGCTTTCTTT. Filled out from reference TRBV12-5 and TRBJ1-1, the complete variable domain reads DARVTQTPRHKVTEMGQEVTMRCQPILGHNTVFWYRQTMMQGLELLAYFRNRAPLDDSGMPKDRFSAEMPDATLATLKIQPSEPRDSAVYFCASGSRTGVNTEAFFGQGTRLTVV.

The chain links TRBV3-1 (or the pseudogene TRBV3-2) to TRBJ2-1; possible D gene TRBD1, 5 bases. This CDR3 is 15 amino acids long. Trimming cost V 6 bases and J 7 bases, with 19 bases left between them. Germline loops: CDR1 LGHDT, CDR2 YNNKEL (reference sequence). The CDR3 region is CASRPDSENKNEQFF. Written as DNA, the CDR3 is TGTGCCAGCAGACCTGACAGTGAGAATAAGAATGAGCAGTTCTTC.

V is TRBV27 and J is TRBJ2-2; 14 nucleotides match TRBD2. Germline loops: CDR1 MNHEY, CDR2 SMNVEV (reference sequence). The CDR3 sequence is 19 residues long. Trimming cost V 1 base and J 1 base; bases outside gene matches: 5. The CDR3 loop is CASSLWGTSGGLNTGELFF. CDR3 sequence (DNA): TGTGCCAGCAGTTTATGGGGGACTAGCGGGGGACTGAACACCGGGGAGCTGTTTTTT.

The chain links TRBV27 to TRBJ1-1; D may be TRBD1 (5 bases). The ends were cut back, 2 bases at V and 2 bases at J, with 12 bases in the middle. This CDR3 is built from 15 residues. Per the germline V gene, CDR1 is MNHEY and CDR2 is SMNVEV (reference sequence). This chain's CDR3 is CASSLGWRGNTEAFF. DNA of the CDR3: TGTGCCAGCAGTTTAGGTTGGAGGGGAAACACTGAAGCTTTCTTT.

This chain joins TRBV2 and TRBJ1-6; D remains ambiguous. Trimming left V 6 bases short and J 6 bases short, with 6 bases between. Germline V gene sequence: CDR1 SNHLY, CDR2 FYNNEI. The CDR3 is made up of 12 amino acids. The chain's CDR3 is CASRESNSPLHF. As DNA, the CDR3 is TGTGCCAGCAGGGAGTCTAATTCACCCCTCCACTTT.

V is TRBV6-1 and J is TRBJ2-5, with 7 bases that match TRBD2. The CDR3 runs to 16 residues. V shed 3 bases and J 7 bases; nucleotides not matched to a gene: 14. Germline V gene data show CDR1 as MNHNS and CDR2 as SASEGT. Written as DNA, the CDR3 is TGTGCCAGCAGTGACGAGGGGAGGGATCCAAGAGGGACCCAGTACTTC. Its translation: CASSDEGRDPRGTQYF.

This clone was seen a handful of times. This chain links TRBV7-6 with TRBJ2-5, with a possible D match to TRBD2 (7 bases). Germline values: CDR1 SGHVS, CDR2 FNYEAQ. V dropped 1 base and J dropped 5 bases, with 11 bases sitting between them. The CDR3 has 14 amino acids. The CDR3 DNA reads TGTGCCAGCAGCTTAGAGGGGGGGCTGGAGACCCAGTACTTC. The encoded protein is CASSLEGGLETQYF.

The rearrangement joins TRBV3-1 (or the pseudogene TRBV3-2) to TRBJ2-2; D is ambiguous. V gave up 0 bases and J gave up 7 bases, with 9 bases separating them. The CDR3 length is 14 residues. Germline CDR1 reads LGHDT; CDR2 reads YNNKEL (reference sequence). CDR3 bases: TGTGCCAGCAGCCAAGATCGGTTCGTCGGGGAGCTGTTTTTT. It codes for CASSQDRFVGELFF.

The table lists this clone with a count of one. The CDR3: CASTGTMYNEQFF. CDR3 in DNA: TGTGCCAGCACCGGGACTATGTACAATGAGCAGTTCTTC. The rearrangement uses TRBV11-2 and TRBJ2-1; 7 bases line up with TRBD2. CDR3 length: 13 amino acids. Germline-derived CDR1 and CDR2 are SGHAT and FQNNGV. V dropped 7 bases and J dropped 4; count of bases not matched to a gene: 4. Based on the CDR3 plus reference TRBV11-2 and TRBJ2-1, the full variable domain is EAGVAQSPRYKIIEKRQSVAFWCNPISGHATLYWYQQILGQGPKLLIQFQNNGVVDDSQLPKDRFSAERLKGVDSTLKIQPAKLEDSAVYLCASTGTMYNEQFFGPGTRLTVL.

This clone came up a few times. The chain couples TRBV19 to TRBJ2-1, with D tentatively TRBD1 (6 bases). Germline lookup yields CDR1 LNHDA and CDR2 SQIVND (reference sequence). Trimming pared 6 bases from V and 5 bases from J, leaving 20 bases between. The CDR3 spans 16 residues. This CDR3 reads CASRGQFPLSDNEQFF. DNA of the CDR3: TGTGCCAGTAGAGGACAGTTTCCCCTATCCGACAATGAGCAGTTCTTC. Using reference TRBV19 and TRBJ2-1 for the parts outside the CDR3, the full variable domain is DGGITQSPKYLFRKEGQNVTLSCEQNLNHDAMYWYRQDPGQGLRLIYYSQIVNDFQKGDIAEGYSVSREKKESFPLTVTSAQKNPTAFYLCASRGQFPLSDNEQFFGPGTRLTVL.

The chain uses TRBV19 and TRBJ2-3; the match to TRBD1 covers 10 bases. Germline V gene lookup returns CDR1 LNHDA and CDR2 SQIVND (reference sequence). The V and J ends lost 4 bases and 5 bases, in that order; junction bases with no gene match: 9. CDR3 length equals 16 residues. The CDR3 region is CASSTGQGTWRDTQYF. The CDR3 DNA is TGTGCCAGTAGTACGGGACAGGGGACTTGGAGAGATACGCAGTATTTT.